Shown below are 3 T cell receptor beta chains from a single sample sequenced in a study of PD-1 blockade in classical Hodgkin lymphoma. Method: immunoSEQ multiplex PCR; TCRdb's copy keeps in-frame clones and lacks some. The sample contains 30,000 to 35,000 clones, more than 80% of which appear only once. Every patient experienced relapse after autologous stem cell transplantation, and brentuximab vedotin exposure varied. The CD4+ T cells used were purified from thawed PBMCs through magnetic negative selection. The material was CD4+ T cells from blood, obtained at baseline. All receptors derive from a human donor with classical Hodgkin lymphoma.

The V call is TRBV28, the J call TRBJ2-7, with D perhaps matching TRBD1 or TRBD2 (6 bases each). CDR1 is MDHEN, CDR2 SYDVKM, per germline. With 2 bases removed from V and 2 bases from J, the gap between germline ends came to 16 bases. This CDR3 has 16 amino acids. In nucleotides, the CDR3 is TGTGCCAGCAGTTTAACCCTCGCCGGGGGCACCTACGAGCAGTACTTC. Amino acid sequence: CASSLTLAGGTYEQYF.

This clone has just a few counts. The chain has TRBV1 and TRBJ1-2; the table's D call, TRBD1, was not checked against the DNA. TRBV1 is a pseudogene segment. The CDR3 extends over 15 amino acids. The CDR3 region has the DNA TGCACCAGCAGCCAATGGACAGAAGGTAACTATGGCTACACCTTC. It is translated as CTSSQWTEGNYGYTF.

This chain links TRBV2 with TRBJ2-7; the D gene could be TRBD1 or TRBD2 (5 bases each). Germline V gives CDR1 SNHLY, CDR2 FYNNEI. The V and J ends lost 6 bases and 5 bases respectively, with 17 bases between them. The CDR3 sequence is 14 residues long. The CDR3 nucleotides are TGTGCCAGCAGGGGACGGGGCGCGTTACACGAGCAGTACTTC. Its protein product is CASRGRGALHEQYF.